This TCR beta chain was captured in a study of blood T cell repertoires in COVID-19. Trimming stripped 1 base from V and 16 bases from J, with 17 bases between. Germline CDR1 and CDR2: LGHDT and YNNKEL (reference sequence). The CDR3 loop spans 14 amino acids. Produced via immunoSEQ multiplex PCR; TCRdb's table is partial and in-frame only. The sample has about 430,000 clones; over 75% are singletons. This sequence originates from a woman aged 18-29 years who had been exposed to COVID-19. The rearrangement joins TRBV3-1 (or the pseudogene TRBV3-2) to TRBJ1-6; D is undetermined. The sample was PBMCs or T cells enriched from blood (not recorded which). DNA for the CDR3: TGTGCCAGCAGCCAAGGCCGGAGTATCGGTCCACTCCACTTT. Translated, it gives CASSQGRSIGPLHF.